The entry below describes one TCR beta chain. These data belong to a study of blood T cell repertoires in COVID-19. Study-wide background: The United States, Italy and Spain provided the acute and convalescent COVID-19 samples. PBMCs, B-cell-depleted T cells, or T cells were the source of the cDNA or gDNA that made up the material.

In the original analysis: Researchers report that nucleated cell counts were estimated from reference gene primer amplification. Using immunoSEQ multiplex PCR, the repertoire was profiled, and TCRdb retains in-frame clones only, with some absent. The D gene and trimming were derived from the DNA, and the V and J assignments and clone size from that table. This table holds some 120,000 clones, around four fifths found once. Germline-derived CDR1 and CDR2 are SGHRS and YFSETQ. The length of the CDR3 is 11 residues. With 5 bases removed from V and 4 bases from J, the gap between germline ends came to 3 bases.

This rearrangement joins TRBV5-1 to TRBJ1-4; D is uncertain. The sample consisted of peripheral blood. The sequence derives from a man at least 80 years old with COVID-19, enrolled during active disease. CDR3 residues: CASRLNEKLFF. Written as DNA, the CDR3 is TGCGCCAGCAGACTTAATGAAAAACTGTTTTTT.